Sequencing of this T cell receptor (beta chain) was carried out in a study of cytomegalovirus exposure and HLA in healthy donors. Overall study context: Of all 400 or so donors who were genotyped, around 82% belonged to the Caucasian-associated ancestry cluster.

PCR used 60 Vbeta primers and 13 Jbeta primers. Generated by immunoSEQ multiplex PCR, the TCRdb table keeps only in-frame clones and is missing some. This sample has approximately 150,000 clones, with 65% to 85% found just once. To note about this clone: Its matching antigen is unknown. At one end the junction does not follow the germline gene, possibly because of a read error.

Regarding the study as a whole: The authors listed 180 or so TCR beta chains as cytomegalovirus-associated. In vitro experiments confirmed that a few CMV-associated chains were specific for CMV antigens.

The germline V gene encodes CDR1 SGHRS and CDR2 YFSETQ. This CDR3 contains 16 residues. This TCR was recovered from a male donor in good health and CMV-seronegative. J is TRBJ1-2 and V is TRBV5-1; D is undetermined. Sample: PBMCs. CDR3 coding DNA: TGCGCCAGCAGCTTGGCCGAGGAGGCCCCTAACGATGGCTACACCTTC. Residues: CASSLAEEAPNDGYTF.